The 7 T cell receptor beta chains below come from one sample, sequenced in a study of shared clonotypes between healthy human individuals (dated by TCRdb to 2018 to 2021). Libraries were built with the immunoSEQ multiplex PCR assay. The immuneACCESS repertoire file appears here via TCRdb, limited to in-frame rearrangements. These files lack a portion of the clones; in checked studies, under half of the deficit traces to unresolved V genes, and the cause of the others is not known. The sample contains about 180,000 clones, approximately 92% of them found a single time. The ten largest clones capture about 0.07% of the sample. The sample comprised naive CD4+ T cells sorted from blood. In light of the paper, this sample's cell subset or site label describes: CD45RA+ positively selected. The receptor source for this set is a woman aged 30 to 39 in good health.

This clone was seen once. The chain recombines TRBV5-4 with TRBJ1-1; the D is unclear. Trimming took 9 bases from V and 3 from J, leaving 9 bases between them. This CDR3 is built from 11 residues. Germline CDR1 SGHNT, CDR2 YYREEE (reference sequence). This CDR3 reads CATIRDTEAFF. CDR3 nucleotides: TGTGCCACGATAAGGGACACTGAAGCTTTCTTT.

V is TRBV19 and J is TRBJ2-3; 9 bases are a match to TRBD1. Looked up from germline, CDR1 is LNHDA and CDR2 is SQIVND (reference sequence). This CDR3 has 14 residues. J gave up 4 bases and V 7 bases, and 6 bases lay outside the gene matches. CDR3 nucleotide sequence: TGTGCCAGTATGCCGGGACAGGGAGCAGATACGCAGTATTTT. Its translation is CASMPGQGADTQYF. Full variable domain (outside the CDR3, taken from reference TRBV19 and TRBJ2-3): DGGITQSPKYLFRKEGQNVTLSCEQNLNHDAMYWYRQDPGQGLRLIYYSQIVNDFQKGDIAEGYSVSREKKESFPLTVTSAQKNPTAFYLCASMPGQGADTQYFGPGTRLTVL.

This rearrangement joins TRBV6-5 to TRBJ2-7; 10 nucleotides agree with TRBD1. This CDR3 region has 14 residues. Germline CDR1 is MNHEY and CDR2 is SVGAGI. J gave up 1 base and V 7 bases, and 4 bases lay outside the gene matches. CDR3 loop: CASTRGQGSYEQYF. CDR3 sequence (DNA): TGTGCCAGCACTCGGGGACAGGGGTCCTACGAGCAGTACTTC.

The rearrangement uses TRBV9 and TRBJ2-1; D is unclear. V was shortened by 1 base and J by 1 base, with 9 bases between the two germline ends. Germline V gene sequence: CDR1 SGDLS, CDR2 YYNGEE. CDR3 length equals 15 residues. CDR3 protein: CASSVIGESYNEQFF. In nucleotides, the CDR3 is TGTGCCAGCAGCGTAATCGGAGAGTCCTACAATGAGCAGTTCTTC.

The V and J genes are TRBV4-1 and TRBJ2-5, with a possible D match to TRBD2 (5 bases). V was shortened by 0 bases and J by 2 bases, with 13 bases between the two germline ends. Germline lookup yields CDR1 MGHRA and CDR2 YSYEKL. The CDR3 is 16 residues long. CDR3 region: CASSQEGGWRQETQYF. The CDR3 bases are TGCGCCAGCAGCCAAGAGGGCGGGTGGAGACAAGAGACCCAGTACTTC.

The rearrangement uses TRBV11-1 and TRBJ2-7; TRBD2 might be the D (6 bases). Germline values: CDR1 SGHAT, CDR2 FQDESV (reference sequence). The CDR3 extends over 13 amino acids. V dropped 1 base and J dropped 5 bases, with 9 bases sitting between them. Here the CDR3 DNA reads TGTGCCAGCAGCTTAGGCGGGACCCACGAGCAGTACTTC. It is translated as CASSLGGTHEQYF.

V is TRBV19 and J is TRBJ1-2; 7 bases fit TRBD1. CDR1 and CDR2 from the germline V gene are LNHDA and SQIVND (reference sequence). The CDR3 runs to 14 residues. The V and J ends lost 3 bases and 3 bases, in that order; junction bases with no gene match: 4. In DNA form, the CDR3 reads TGTGCCAGTAGTATCAGGACAGGCGACTATGGCTACACCTTC. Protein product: CASSIRTGDYGYTF.